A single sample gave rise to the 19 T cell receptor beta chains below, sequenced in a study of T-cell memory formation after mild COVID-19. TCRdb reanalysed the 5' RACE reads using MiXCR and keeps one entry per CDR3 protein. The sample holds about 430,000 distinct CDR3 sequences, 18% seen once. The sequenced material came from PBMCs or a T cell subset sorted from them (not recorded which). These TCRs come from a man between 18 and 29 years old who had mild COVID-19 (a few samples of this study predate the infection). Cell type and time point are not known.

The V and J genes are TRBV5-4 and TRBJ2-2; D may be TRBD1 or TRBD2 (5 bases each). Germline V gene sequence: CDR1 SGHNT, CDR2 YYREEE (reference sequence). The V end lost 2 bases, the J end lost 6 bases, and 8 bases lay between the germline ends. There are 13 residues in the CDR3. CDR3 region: CASSFLGAGELFF. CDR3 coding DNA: TGTGCCAGCAGCTTTCTGGGGGCCGGGGAGCTGTTTTTT.

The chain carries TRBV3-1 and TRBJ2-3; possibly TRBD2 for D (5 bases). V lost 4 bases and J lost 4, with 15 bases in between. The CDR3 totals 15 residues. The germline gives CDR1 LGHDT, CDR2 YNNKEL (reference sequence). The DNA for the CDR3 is TGTGCCAGCAGCCCATACTCTGACGGGGCAGATACGCAGTATTTT. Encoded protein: CASSPYSDGADTQYF.

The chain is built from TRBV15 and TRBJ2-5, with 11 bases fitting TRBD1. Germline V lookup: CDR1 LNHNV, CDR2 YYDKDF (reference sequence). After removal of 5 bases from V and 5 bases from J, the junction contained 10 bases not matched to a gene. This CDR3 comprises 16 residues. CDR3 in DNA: TGTGCCACCAGCGTCTCGGACAGGGGGCGGGGGGAGACCCAGTACTTC. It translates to CATSVSDRGRGETQYF.

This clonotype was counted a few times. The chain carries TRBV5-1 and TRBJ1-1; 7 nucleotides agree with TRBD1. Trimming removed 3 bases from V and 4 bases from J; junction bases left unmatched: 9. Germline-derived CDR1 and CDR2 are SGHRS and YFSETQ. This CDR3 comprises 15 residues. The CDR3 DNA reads TGCGCCAGCAGCTGGGGGGTCGGGACAGCCACTGAAGCTTTCTTT. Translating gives CASSWGVGTATEAFF.

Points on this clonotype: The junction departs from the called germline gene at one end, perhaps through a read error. CDR3 bases: TGTGCCAGCAGCTTAGCTACTAGCGGGGGGGCAATTGAGCAATTCTTC. Translated, it gives CASSLATSGGAIEQFF. This chain uses TRBV7-8 with TRBJ2-1, with TRBD2 matching 13 bases. The CDR3 contains 16 residues. The germline CDR1 and CDR2 sequences are SGHVS and FQNEAQ.

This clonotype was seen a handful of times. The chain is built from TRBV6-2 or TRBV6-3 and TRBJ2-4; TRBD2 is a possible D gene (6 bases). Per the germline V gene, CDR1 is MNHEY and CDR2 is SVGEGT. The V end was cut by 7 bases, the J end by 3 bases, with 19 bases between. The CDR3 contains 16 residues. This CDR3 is CASTRRVGGDKNIQYF. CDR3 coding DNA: TGTGCCAGCACTAGAAGGGTAGGAGGGGACAAAAACATTCAGTACTTC.

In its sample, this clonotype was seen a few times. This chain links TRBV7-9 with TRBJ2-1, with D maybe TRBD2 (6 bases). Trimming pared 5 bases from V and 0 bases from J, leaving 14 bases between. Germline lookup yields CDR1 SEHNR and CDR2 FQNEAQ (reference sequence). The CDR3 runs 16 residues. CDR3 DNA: TGTGCCAGCAGCCCGAGGGGAGGACACTCCTACAATGAGCAGTTCTTC. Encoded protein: CASSPRGGHSYNEQFF. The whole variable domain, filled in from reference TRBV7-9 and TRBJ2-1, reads DTGVSQNPRHKITKRGQNVTFRCDPISEHNRLYWYRQTLGQGPEFLTYFQNEAQLEKSRLLSDRFSAERPKGSFSTLEIQRTEQGDSAMYLCASSPRGGHSYNEQFFGPGTRLTVL.

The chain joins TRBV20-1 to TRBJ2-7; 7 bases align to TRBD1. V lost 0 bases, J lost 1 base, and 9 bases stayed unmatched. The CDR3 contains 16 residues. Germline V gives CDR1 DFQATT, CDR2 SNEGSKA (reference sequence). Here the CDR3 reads CSARERRGGLSYEQYF. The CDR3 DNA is TGCAGTGCTAGAGAGAGGAGAGGGGGCCTTTCCTACGAGCAGTACTTC.

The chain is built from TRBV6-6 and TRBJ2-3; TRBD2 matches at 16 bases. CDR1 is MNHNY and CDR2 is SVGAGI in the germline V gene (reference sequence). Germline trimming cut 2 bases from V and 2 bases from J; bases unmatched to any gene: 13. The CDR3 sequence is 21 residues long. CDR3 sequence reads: CASSYPSRGTSGGVLTDTQYF. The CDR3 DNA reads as TGTGCCAGCAGTTACCCGTCCAGGGGGACTAGCGGGGGGGTCCTCACAGATACGCAGTATTTT.

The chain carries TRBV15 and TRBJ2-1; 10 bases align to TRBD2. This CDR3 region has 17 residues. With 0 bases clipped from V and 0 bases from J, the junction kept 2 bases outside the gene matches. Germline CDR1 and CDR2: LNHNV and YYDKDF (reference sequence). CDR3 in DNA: TGTGCCACCAGCAGAGATCTAGCGGGGGACTCCTACAATGAGCAGTTCTTC. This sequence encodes CATSRDLAGDSYNEQFF. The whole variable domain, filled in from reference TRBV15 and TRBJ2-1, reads DAMVIQNPRYQVTQFGKPVTLSCSQTLNHNVMYWYQQKSSQAPKLLFHYYDKDFNNEADTPDNFQSRRPNTSFCFLDIRSPGLGDTAMYLCATSRDLAGDSYNEQFFGPGTRLTVL.

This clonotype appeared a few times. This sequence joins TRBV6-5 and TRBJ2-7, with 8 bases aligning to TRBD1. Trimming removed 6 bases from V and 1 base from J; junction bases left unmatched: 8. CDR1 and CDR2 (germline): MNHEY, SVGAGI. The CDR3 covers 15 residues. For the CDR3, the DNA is TGTGCCAGCAGCAGATATCGGGACAGGTCCTACGAGCAGTACTTC. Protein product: CASSRYRDRSYEQYF.

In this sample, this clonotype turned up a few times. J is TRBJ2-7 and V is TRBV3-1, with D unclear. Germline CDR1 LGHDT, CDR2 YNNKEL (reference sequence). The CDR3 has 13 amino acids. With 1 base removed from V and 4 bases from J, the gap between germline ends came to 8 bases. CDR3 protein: CASSQVTGYEQYF. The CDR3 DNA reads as TGTGCCAGCAGCCAAGTAACCGGGTACGAGCAGTACTTC.

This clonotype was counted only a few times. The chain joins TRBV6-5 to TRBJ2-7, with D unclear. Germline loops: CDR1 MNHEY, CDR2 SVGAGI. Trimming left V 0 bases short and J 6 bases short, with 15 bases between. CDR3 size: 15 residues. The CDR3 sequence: CASSYSTRFLSEQYF. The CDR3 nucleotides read TGTGCCAGCAGTTACTCGACCAGGTTTCTGAGCGAGCAGTACTTC.

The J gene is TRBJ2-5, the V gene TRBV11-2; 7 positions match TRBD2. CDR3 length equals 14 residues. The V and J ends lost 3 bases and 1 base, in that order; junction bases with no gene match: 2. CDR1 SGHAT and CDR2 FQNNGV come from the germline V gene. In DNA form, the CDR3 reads TGTGCCAGCAGCTTTACTAGCGCCCAAGAGACCCAGTACTTC. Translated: CASSFTSAQETQYF.

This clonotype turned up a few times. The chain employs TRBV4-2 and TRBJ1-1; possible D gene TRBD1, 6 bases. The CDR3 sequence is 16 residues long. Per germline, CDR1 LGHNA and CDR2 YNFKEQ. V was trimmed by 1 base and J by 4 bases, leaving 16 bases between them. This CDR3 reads CASSQAPQGMSTEAFF. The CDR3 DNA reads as TGTGCCAGCAGCCAAGCTCCACAGGGAATGTCCACTGAAGCTTTCTTT.

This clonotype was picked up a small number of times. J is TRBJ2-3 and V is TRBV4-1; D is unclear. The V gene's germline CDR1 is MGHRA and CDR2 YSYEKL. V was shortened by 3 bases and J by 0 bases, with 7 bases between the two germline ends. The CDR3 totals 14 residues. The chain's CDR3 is CASSHYRSTDTQYF. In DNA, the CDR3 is TGCGCCAGCAGCCACTACAGAAGCACAGATACGCAGTATTTT.

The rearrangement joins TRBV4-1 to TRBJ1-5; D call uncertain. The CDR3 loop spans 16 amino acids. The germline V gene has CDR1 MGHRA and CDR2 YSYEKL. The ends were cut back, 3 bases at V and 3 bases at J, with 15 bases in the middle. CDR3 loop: CASSQDGIKDNQPQHF. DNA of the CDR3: TGCGCCAGCAGCCAGGATGGGATAAAGGACAATCAGCCCCAGCATTTT.

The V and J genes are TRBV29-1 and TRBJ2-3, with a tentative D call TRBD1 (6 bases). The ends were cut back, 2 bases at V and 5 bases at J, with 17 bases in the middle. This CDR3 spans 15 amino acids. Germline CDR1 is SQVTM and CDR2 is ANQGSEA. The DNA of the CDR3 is TGCAGCGTTGAAAGGGGCAGGGGTGAGATAGATACGCAGTATTTT. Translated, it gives CSVERGRGEIDTQYF.

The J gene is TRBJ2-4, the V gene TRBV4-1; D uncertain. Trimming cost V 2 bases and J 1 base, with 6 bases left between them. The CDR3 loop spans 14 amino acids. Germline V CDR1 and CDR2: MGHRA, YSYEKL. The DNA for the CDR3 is TGCGCCAGCAGCCAAATCGGGGCCAAAAACATTCAGTACTTC. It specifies CASSQIGAKNIQYF.